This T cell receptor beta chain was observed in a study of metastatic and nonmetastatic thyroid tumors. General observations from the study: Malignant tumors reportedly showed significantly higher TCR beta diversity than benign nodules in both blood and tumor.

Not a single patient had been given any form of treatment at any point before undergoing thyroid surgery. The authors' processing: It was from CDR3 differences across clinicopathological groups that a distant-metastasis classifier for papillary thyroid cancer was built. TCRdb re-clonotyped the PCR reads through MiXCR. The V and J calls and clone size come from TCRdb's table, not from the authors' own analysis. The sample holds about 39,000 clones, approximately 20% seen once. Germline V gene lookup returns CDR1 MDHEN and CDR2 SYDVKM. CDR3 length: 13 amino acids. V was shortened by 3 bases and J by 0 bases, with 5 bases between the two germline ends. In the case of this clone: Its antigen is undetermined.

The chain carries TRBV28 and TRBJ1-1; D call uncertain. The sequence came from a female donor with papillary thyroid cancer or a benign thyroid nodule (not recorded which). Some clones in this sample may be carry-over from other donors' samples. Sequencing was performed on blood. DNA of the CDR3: TGTGCCAGCAGTTTCAGTGTGAACACTGAAGCTTTCTTT. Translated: CASSFSVNTEAFF.